Below, 5 T cell receptor beta chains from the same sample are listed, as sequenced in a study of lymphopenia after photon versus proton radiotherapy (dated 2019 in TCRdb). The protocol used for the library was the immunoSEQ multiplex PCR assay. The clones in this table, taken by TCRdb from immuneACCESS, are in-frame only. Not every clone is retained; where verified, under half of the shortfall comes from an unresolved V gene, and the cause of the rest is unknown. This sample holds more than 70,000 clones; about 83% were observed only once. In total, the top ten clones hold under 1.5% of the sample. Sample: peripheral blood, taken from a patient treated with proton-based radiotherapy. The receptors were sampled from a man aged 55 to 70 with pancreatic cancer.

This chain connects TRBV11-1 to TRBJ2-6; 7 bases match TRBD1. CDR3 length: 15 residues. Per the germline V gene, CDR1 is SGHAT and CDR2 is FQDESV (reference sequence). V trimming: 5 bases; J trimming: 1 base; junction bases outside the gene matches: 2. The CDR3 is CASSTTGSGANVLTF. In DNA, the CDR3 is TGTGCCAGCAGCACGACAGGGTCTGGGGCCAACGTCCTGACTTTC.

The sample holds one count of this clone. V is TRBV28 and J is TRBJ2-2; tentative D call: TRBD2 (6 bases). The V gene's germline CDR1 is MDHEN and CDR2 SYDVKM. Trimming shortened V by 8 bases and J by 7 bases, and 20 bases separated the two germline ends. This CDR3 contains 15 residues. The CDR3 nucleotides are TGTGCCAGCCGTCCAAGCAAAGGGCGGGGCGGGGAGCTGTTTTTT. Amino acids: CASRPSKGRGGELFF.

To note about this clone: The sample has other DNA sequences that encode this CDR3 too. The chain carries TRBV18 and TRBJ1-2; D gene unclear. The CDR3 contains 16 residues. Germline V gene data show CDR1 as KGHSH and CDR2 as LQKENI. The germline V and J ends were trimmed by 1 base and 4 bases, with 16 bases remaining between them. The CDR3 coding sequence is TGTGCCAGCTCACCACAGACGGGGAAAGTCGTCTATGGCTACACCTTC. Amino acids: CASSPQTGKVVYGYTF.

This clone was seen a few times. The chain combines TRBV18 with TRBJ2-3, with 10 bases matching TRBD2. This CDR3 has 17 amino acids. J was trimmed by 2 bases and V by 4 bases; bases with no gene match: 9. Germline V gives CDR1 KGHSH, CDR2 LQKENI. CDR3 amino acids: CASSRAASGSSTDTQYF. In DNA form, the CDR3 reads TGTGCCAGCTCACGAGCAGCTAGCGGGAGCTCCACAGATACGCAGTATTTT.

A note on this clone: The junction and the germline gene differ at one end; a read error may be behind it. J is TRBJ1-1 and V is TRBV7-6; the D gene is possibly TRBD1 (6 bases). CDR3 length: 16 residues. Germline V CDR1 and CDR2: SGHVS, FNYEAQ. The CDR3 sequence is CASSPITRGGTPKKNF. The DNA for the CDR3 is TGTGCCAGCAGCCCAATTACTAGGGGGGGCACGCCGAAGAAAAACTTT. Complete variable domain (other parts from reference TRBV7-6 and TRBJ1-1): GAGVSQSPRYKVTKRGQDVALRCDPISGHVSLYWYRQALGQGPEFLTYFNYEAQQDKSGLPNDRFSAERPEGSISTLTIQRTEQRDSAMYRCASSPITRGGTPKKNFGQGTRLTVV.